This is a list of T cell receptor beta chains from one sample in a study of T cell responses to AZD1222 COVID-19 vaccine. Sequenced by immunoSEQ multiplex PCR; TCRdb stores in-frame clones only, minus some. The table has tens of thousands of clones, nearly 90% seen once. The specimen was peripheral blood, collected 28 days after the second AZD1222 dose. These receptor sequences come from an adult who received the AZD1222 COVID-19 vaccine. Both conserved end residues are part of each CDR3. A D gene is named only where the DNA matches it firmly. Expanded clones get a size class; other rows say once, few or many, or leave the size out.

-	TRBV10-3	TRBJ1-1	-	TGTGCCATCACCGGGGTGAACACTGAAGCTTTCTTT	CAITGVNTEAFF
-	TRBV19	TRBJ2-6	TRBD1	TGTGCCAGTAGCACAGGGGCTGGGGCCAACGTCCTGACTTTC	CASSTGAGANVLTF
-	TRBV7-9	TRBJ2-3	-	TGTGCCAGCAGCTTAGTTGGGGCAGGGAGCACAGATACGCAGTATTTT	CASSLVGAGSTDTQYF
-	TRBV14	TRBJ2-4	-	TGTGCCAGCAGCCAATGGGGGGTGGGCAAAAACATTCAGTACTTC	CASSQWGVGKNIQYF
-	TRBV19	TRBJ1-3	-	TGTGCCAGTAGTATGGCACAGGGCCCTGGAAACACCATATATTTT	CASSMAQGPGNTIYF
few	TRBV30	TRBJ1-2	TRBD1	TGTGCCTGGAGGATCGACAGGGCGCGAGACTATGGCTACACCTTC	CAWRIDRARDYGYTF
-	TRBV6-6	TRBJ2-6	TRBD1	TGTGCCAGCAGTCAGGACAGGGGGAGGGACAACTCTGGGGCCAACGTCCTGACTTTC	CASSQDRGRDNSGANVLTF
-	TRBV12-3/TRBV12-4	TRBJ2-1	-	TGTGCCAGCAGCCCACGGGCTGAGCAGTTCTTC	CASSPRAEQFF
-	TRBV7-9	TRBJ1-4	-	TGTGCCAGCAGCTTAGTGGGACGTACTGAAAAACTGTTTTTT	CASSLVGRTEKLFF
-	TRBV19	TRBJ2-2	-	TGTGCCAGTAGTATATCAACAGTCGGGGCCGGGGAGCTGTTTTTT	CASSISTVGAGELFF
-	TRBV2	TRBJ1-5	TRBD1	TGTGCCAGCAGTCCCGGGACAGGGGGCGGCAATCAGCCCCAGCATTTT	CASSPGTGGGNQPQHF
-	TRBV19	TRBJ2-6	-	TGTGCCAGTAGTATAGGAGGGGGAGACTCTGGGGCCAACGTCCTGACTTTC	CASSIGGGDSGANVLTF
-	TRBV2	TRBJ1-4	-	TGTGCCAGCAGTGCCCGGGACGCTTGGAATGAAAAACTGTTTTTT	CASSARDAWNEKLFF
-	TRBV18	TRBJ2-2	-	TGTGCCAGCTCATCTAATACCGGGGAGCTGTTTTTT	CASSSNTGELFF
few	TRBV27	TRBJ2-3	TRBD2	TGTGCCAGCAGTCCCAGACTAGCGGGAGCGACAGATACGCAGTATTTT	CASSPRLAGATDTQYF
once	TRBV7-2	TRBJ1-1	-	TGTGCCAGCAGCTCCGGTGGGAGGGGTTACGGAGAAGCTTTCTTT	CASSSGGRGYGEAFF
-	TRBV7-9	TRBJ2-1	-	TGTGCCAGCAGAAGAGCGGGCACCCCCTACAATGAGCAGTTCTTC	CASRRAGTPYNEQFF
-	TRBV19	TRBJ2-3	-	TGTGCCAGTAGTATGGGCCAGGGGATCACAGATACGCAGTATTTT	CASSMGQGITDTQYF
once	TRBV24-1	TRBJ2-1	TRBD2	TGTGCCACCAGTTTGTCGGGCGGGGGGTCCTACAATGAGCAGTTCTTC	CATSLSGGGSYNEQFF
-	TRBV7-9	TRBJ2-3	-	TGTGCCAGCAGCCCCGGGGGAAGGGATACGCAGTATTTT	CASSPGGRDTQYF
-	TRBV4-2	TRBJ2-3	-	TGTGCCAGCAGCCAAGAGGGGCCTCCTCGGACAGATACGCAGTATTTT	CASSQEGPPRTDTQYF
-	TRBV9	TRBJ2-7	-	TGTGCCAGCAGCGTAGAACTGACGGGCGAGCAGTACTTC	CASSVELTGEQYF
-	TRBV15	TRBJ1-1	-	TGTGCCACCCAAGGGGCCACCACGAACACTGAAGCTTTCTTT	CATQGATTNTEAFF
-	TRBV5-1	TRBJ2-3	-	TGCGCCAGCAGCTTGTTACAGGGTAGCACAGATACGCAGTATTTT	CASSLLQGSTDTQYF
-	TRBV9	TRBJ1-5	TRBD1	TGTGCCAGCAGCGGTCGGGGTCAGGGGGCCAGCAATCAGCCCCAGCATTTT	CASSGRGQGASNQPQHF
few	TRBV2	TRBJ1-6	-	TGTGCCAGCAGTGAAGCAGGGAATTCACCCCTCCACTTT	CASSEAGNSPLHF